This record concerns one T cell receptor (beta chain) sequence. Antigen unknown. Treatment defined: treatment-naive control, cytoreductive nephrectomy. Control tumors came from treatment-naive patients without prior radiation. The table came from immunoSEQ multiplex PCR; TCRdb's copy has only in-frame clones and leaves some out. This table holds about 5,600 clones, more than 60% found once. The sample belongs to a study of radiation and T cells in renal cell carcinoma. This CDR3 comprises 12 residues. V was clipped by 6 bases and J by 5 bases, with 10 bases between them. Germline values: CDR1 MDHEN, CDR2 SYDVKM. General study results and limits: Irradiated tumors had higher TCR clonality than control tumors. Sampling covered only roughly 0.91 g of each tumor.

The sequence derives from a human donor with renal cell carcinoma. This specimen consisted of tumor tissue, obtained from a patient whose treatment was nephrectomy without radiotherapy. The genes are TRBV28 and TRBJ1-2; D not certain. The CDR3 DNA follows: TGTGCCAGCAGCGAGAGGGAATATGGCTACACCTTC. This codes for CASSEREYGYTF.